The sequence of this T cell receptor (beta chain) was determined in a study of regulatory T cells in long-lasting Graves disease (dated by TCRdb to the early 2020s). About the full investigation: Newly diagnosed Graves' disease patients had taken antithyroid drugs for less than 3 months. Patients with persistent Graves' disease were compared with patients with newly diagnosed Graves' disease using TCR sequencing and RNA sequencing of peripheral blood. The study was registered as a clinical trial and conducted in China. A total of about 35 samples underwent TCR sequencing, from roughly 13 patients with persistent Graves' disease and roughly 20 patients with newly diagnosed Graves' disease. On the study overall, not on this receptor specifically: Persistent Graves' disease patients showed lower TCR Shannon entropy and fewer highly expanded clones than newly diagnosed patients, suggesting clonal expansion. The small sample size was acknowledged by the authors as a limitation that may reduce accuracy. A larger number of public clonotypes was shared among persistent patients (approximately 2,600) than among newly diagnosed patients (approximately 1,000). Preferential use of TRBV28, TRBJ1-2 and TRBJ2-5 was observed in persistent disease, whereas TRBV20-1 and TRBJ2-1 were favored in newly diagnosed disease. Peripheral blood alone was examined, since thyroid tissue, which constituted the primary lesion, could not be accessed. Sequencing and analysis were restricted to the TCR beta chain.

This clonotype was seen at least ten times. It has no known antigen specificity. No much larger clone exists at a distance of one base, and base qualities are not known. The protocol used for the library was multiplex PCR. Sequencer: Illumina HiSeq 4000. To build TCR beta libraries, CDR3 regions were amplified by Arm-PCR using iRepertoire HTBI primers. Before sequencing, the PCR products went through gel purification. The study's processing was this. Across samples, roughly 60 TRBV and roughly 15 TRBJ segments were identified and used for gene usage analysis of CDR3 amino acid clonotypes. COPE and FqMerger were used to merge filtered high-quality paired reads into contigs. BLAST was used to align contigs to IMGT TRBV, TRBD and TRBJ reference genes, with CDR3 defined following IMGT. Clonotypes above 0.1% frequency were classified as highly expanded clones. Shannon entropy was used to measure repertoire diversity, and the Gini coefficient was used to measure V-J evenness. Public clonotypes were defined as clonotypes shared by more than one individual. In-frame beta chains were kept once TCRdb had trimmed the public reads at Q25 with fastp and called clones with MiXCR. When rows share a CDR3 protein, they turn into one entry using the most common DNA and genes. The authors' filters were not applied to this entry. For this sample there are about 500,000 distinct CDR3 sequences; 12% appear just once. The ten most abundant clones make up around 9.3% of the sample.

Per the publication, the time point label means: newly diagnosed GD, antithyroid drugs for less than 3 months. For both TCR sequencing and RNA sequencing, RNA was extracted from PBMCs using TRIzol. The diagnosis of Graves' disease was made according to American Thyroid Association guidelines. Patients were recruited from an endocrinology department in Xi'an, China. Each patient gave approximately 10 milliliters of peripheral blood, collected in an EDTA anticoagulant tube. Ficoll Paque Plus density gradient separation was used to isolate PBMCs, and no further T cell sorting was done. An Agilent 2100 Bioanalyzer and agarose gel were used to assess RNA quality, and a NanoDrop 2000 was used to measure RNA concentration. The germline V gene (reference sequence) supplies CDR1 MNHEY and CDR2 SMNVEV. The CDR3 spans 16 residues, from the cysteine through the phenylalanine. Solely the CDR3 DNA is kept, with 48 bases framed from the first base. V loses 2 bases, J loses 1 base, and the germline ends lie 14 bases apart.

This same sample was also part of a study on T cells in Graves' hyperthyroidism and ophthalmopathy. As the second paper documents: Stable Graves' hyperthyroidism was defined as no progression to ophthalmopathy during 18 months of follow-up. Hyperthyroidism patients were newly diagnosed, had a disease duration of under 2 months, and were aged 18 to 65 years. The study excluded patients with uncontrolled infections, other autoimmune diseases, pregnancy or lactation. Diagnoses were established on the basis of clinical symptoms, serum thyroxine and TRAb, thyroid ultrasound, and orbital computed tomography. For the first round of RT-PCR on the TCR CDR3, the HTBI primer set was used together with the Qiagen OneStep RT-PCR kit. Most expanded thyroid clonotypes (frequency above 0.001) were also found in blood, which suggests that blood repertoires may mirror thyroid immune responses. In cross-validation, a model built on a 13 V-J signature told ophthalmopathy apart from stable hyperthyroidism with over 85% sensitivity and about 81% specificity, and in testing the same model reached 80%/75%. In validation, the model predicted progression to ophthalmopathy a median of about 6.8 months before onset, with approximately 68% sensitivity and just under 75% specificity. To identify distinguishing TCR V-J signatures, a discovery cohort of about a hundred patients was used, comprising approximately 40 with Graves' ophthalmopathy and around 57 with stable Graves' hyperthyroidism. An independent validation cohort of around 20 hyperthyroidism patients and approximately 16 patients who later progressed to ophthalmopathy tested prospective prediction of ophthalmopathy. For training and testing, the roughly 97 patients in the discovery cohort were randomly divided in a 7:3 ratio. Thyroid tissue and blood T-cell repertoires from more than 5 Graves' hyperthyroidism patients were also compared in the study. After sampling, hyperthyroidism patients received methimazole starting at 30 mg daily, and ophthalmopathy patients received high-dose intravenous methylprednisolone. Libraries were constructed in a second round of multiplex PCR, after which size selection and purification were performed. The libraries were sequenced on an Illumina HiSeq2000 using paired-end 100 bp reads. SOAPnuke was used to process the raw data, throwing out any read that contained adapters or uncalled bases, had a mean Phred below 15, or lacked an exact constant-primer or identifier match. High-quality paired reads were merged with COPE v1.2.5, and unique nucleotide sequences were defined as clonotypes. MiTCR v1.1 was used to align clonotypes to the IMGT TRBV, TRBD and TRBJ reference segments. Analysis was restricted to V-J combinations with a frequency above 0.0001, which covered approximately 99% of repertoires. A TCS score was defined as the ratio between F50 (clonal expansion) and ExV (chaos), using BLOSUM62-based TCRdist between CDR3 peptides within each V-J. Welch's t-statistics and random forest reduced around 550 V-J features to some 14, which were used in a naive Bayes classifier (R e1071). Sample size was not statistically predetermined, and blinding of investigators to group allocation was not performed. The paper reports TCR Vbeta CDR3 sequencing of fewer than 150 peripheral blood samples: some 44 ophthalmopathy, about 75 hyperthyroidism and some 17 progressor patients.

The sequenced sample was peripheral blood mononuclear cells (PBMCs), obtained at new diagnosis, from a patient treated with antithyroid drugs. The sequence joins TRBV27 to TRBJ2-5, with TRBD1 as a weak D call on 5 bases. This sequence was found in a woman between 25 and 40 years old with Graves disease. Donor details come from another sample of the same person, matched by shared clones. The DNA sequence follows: TGTGCCAGCAGTTTAACATTCGACAGACTCCAAGAGACCCAGTACTTC. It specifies CASSLTFDRLQETQYF.